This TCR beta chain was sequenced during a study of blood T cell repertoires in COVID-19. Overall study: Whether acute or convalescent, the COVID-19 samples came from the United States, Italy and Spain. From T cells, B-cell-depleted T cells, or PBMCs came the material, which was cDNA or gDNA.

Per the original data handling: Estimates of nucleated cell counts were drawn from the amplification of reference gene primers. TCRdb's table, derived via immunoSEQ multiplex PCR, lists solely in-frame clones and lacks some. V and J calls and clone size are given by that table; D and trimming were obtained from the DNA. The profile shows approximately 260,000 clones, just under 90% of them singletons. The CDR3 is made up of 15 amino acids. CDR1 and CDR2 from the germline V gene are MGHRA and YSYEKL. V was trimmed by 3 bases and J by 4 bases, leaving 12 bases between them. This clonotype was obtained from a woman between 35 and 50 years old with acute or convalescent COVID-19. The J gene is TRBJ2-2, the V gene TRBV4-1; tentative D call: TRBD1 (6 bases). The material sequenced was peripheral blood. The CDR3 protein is CASSQTGTPTGELFF. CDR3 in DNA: TGCGCCAGCAGCCAGACCGGGACACCCACCGGGGAGCTGTTTTTT.